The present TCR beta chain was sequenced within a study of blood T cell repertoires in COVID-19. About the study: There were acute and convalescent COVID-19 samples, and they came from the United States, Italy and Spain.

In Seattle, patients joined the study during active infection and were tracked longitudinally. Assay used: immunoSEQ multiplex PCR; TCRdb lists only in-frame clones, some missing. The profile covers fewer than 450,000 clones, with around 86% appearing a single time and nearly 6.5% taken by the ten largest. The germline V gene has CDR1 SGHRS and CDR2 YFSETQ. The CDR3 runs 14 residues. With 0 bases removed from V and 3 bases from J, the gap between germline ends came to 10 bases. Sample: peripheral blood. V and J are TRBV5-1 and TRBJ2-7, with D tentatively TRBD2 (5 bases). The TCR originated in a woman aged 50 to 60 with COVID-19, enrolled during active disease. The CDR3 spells CASSLAGFHYEQYF. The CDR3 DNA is TGCGCCAGCAGCTTGGCGGGGTTTCACTACGAGCAGTACTTC.